The rows below give T cell receptor beta chains drawn from one sample of a study of cytomegalovirus exposure and HLA in healthy donors. Libraries were prepared by immunoSEQ multiplex PCR; TCRdb keeps only in-frame clonotypes and omits some of them. The data contain over 100,000 clones, around 64% of them singletons. The sequenced sample was PBMCs. Source of these receptors: a man aged 25 to 40 in good health and CMV-seropositive. Both conserved end residues are part of each CDR3.

TRBJ1-3 | TRBV28 | CASTGTGTGNTIYF
TRBJ1-1 | TRBV27 | CATRGRVEGTEAFF
TRBJ2-3 | TRBV11-3 | CASSARSGASDTQYF
TRBJ1-5 | TRBV30 | CAWSVGHAGQPQHF
TRBJ2-1 | TRBV19 | CATARGALYEQFF
TRBJ1-2 | TRBV18 | CASSQLPGQKYGYTF
TRBJ2-7 | TRBV5-1 | CASSFRGGPLSYEQYF
TRBJ1-4 | TRBV19 | CASSPRDRGEKLFF
TRBJ1-5 | TRBV19 | CASSWAGGWGQPQHF
TRBJ1-2 | TRBV7-2 | CASSLASLQGDYGYTF
TRBJ1-6 | TRBV6-1 | CASSGTGGASPLHF
TRBJ2-7 | TRBV10-3 | CAISDPIGDSLSYEQYF
TRBJ1-2 | TRBV7-2 | CASTAGYGYTF
TRBJ1-5 | TRBV6-1 | CASSENLRTGGLYQPQHF
TRBJ1-1 | TRBV21-1 | CASSRPNQAFF
TRBJ2-3 | TRBV2 | CASSLTALSTDTQYF
TRBJ2-1 | TRBV19 | CASSIRRNTREQFF
TRBJ2-3 | TRBV27 | CASGRTGTSTDTQYF
TRBJ2-2 | TRBV5-1 | CASSLRTGVDTGELFF
TRBJ2-5 | TRBV13 | CASSLADKSSKETQYF
TRBJ2-3 | TRBV9 | CASRRTSTDTQYF
TRBJ1-1 | TRBV27 | CASSFGTQKAEAFF
TRBJ2-3 | TRBV7-6 | CASSHSAGTSGRSTDTQYF
TRBJ2-1 | TRBV11-2 | CASSRGWSSGVYNEQFF
TRBJ1-5 | TRBV27 | CASRTTGAGGQPQHF
TRBJ1-1 | TRBV6-5 | CASSYNRGLGEAFF
TRBJ2-5 | TRBV7-9 | CASSPGLDQETQYF
TRBJ2-3 | TRBV27 | CASSSWSSGSTDTQYF
TRBJ1-3 | TRBV4-3 | CASSQEVRGDGNTIYF
TRBJ1-5 | TRBV5-1 | CASSLEDSSNQPQHF
TRBJ1-1 | TRBV9 | CASSVGTGNTEAFF
TRBJ2-7 | TRBV6-5 | CASRAGTGMYEQYF
TRBJ2-3 | TRBV19 | CASSIAGSYTDTQYF
TRBJ2-2 | TRBV5-4 | CASSPGQGSDGELFF
TRBJ1-3 | TRBV27 | CASSRVSSGNTIYF
TRBJ1-2 | TRBV9 | CASGGDRSYGYTF
TRBJ2-1 | TRBV6-1 | CASSAYRAEQFF
TRBJ1-3 | TRBV7-9 | CASSGGATGNTIYF
TRBJ1-1 | TRBV6-5 | CASSKPGLQTGTFF
TRBJ2-1 | TRBV10-3 | CAITATRGYNEQFF